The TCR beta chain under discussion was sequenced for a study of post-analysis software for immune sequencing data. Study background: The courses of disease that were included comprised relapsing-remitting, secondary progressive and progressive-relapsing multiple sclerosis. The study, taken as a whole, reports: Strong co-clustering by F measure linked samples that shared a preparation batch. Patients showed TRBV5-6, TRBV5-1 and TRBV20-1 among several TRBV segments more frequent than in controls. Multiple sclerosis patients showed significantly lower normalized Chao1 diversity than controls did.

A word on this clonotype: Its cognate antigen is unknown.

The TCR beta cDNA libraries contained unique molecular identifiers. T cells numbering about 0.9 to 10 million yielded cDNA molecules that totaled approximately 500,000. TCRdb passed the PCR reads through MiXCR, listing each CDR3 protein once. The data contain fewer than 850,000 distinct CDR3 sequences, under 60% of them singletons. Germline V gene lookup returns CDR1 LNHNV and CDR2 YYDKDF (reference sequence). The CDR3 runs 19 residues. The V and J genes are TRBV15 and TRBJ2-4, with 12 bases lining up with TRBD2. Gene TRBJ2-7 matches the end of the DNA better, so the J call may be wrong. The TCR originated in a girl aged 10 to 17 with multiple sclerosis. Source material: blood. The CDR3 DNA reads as TGTGCCACCAGCACTACCCGACTAGCGGGAGCTCCCAAACCCTACGAGCAGTACTTC. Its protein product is CATSTTRLAGAPKPYEQYF.